Listed here are 13 T cell receptor beta chains from one sample, sequenced in a study of long-term antiretroviral therapy in people with HIV. They ran version v3.0 of the immunoSEQ assay at survey level. The data were produced by immunoSEQ multiplex PCR, yet TCRdb's version contains in-frame clones alone and is incomplete. The sample yields fewer than 20,000 clones, approximately 94% seen once. The sequenced sample was unsorted PBMCs, obtained 6 to 6.5 years after starting antiretroviral therapy. Receptors were obtained from a woman between 50 and 59 years old with HIV.

The chain is built from TRBV28 and TRBJ2-5; no clear D gene. V lost 3 bases and J 5 bases, leaving 16 bases between the germline ends. CDR3 size: 15 residues. Germline V gene lookup returns CDR1 MDHEN and CDR2 SYDVKM. DNA for the CDR3: TGTGCCAGCAGTTTCTATCTTTCCAATGGGGAGACCCAGTACTTC. This gives the protein CASSFYLSNGETQYF.

The chain has TRBV28 and TRBJ2-7; 8 nucleotides match TRBD2. The CDR3 covers 13 residues. Germline CDR1 is MDHEN and CDR2 is SYDVKM. With V trimmed by 6 bases and J by 2 bases, 3 bases remained unmatched. DNA of the CDR3: TGTGCCAGCAGAAAGACTAGCGCCTACGAGCAGTACTTC. It yields the protein CASRKTSAYEQYF. The complete variable domain, with remaining parts taken from reference TRBV28 and TRBJ2-7, reads DVKVTQSSRYLVKRTGEKVFLECVQDMDHENMFWYRQDPGLGLRLIYFSYDVKMKEKGDIPEGYSVSREKKERFSLILESASTNQTSMYLCASRKTSAYEQYFGPGTRLTVT.

The chain links TRBV7-9 to TRBJ1-1; D gene ambiguous. Germline V lookup: CDR1 SEHNR, CDR2 FQNEAQ (reference sequence). The V and J ends lost 3 bases and 2 bases respectively, with 10 bases between them. The CDR3 spans 14 residues. The CDR3, as DNA: TGTGCCAGCAGCTTTCAGGCAGGAAACACTGAAGCTTTCTTT. Residues: CASSFQAGNTEAFF.

V usage is TRBV6-5 and J usage is TRBJ1-6; D may be TRBD1 (5 bases). V was trimmed by 5 bases and J by 7 bases, leaving 15 bases between them. Per the germline V gene, CDR1 is MNHEY and CDR2 is SVGAGI. The CDR3 runs to 15 residues. Here the CDR3 reads CASSPQGLLNSPLHF. The CDR3 region has the DNA TGTGCCAGCAGTCCCCAGGGACTCCTAAATTCACCCCTCCACTTT.

The rearrangement joins TRBV29-1 to TRBJ2-1; D remains ambiguous. The CDR3 is 11 residues long. The ends were cut back, 1 base at V and 7 bases at J, with 5 bases in the middle. Germline CDR1 reads SQVTM; CDR2 reads ANQGSEA. The CDR3 is CSVEGPNEQFF. The CDR3 DNA sequence: TGCAGCGTTGAAGGGCCTAATGAGCAGTTCTTC.

The chain joins TRBV4-1 to TRBJ2-5, with TRBD2 identical over 8 bases. The germline gives CDR1 MGHRA, CDR2 YSYEKL. Trimming at V came to 1 base and at J to 5 bases, leaving 9 bases not matched to a gene. The CDR3 has 16 amino acids. This CDR3 is CASSQVSTSGHETQYF. DNA for the CDR3: TGCGCCAGCAGCCAAGTCAGTACTAGCGGTCACGAGACCCAGTACTTC.

The chain has TRBV7-2 and TRBJ2-2; D might be TRBD2 (6 bases). The CDR3 sequence is 15 residues long. Between the trimmed V and J ends, which lost 5 bases and 1 base, there was a span of 11 bases. Germline CDR1 reads SGHTA; CDR2 reads FQGNSA. The CDR3 nucleotides read TGTGCCAGCAGCAATATGGGACTGAACACCGGGGAGCTGTTTTTT. Its translation: CASSNMGLNTGELFF.

The chain couples TRBV6-5 to TRBJ2-7; D assignment may be TRBD1 or TRBD2 (5 bases each). This CDR3 is 14 amino acids long. The ends were cut back, 6 bases at V and 3 bases at J, with 15 bases in the middle. Germline V gene sequence: CDR1 MNHEY, CDR2 SVGAGI. The CDR3 DNA reads TGTGCCAGCAGCCTCGGGACCGGGTACTACGAGCAGTACTTC. Protein sequence: CASSLGTGYYEQYF.

The chain couples TRBV10-3 to TRBJ1-4, with D possibly being TRBD1 (6 bases). The V and J ends lost 5 bases and 0 bases respectively, with 13 bases between them. CDR1 is ENHRY, CDR2 SYGVKD, per germline. The CDR3 has 16 amino acids. DNA for the CDR3: TGTGCCATCAGTAGGACCAGGACAGCAACTAATGAAAAACTGTTTTTT. It codes for CAISRTRTATNEKLFF.

The chain carries TRBV2 and TRBJ1-1; 11 nucleotides agree with TRBD1. CDR3 length equals 15 residues. V dropped 6 bases and J dropped 7; count of bases not matched to a gene: 10. Germline V gene lookup returns CDR1 SNHLY and CDR2 FYNNEI. The DNA of the CDR3 is TGTGCCAGCAGACCCAGGACAGGGGGCGAGAATGAAGCTTTCTTT. It specifies CASRPRTGGENEAFF.

The V gene is TRBV11-1, the J gene TRBJ2-7; TRBD1 aligns across 7 bases. Germline V gene data show CDR1 as SGHAT and CDR2 as FQDESV (reference sequence). V was clipped by 3 bases and J by 1 base; unmatched bases: 6. The CDR3 is made up of 15 amino acids. CDR3 sequence (DNA): TGTGCCAGCAGCTTGGGGACAGTGTGGTCCTACGAGCAGTACTTC. The encoded protein is CASSLGTVWSYEQYF.

The V call is TRBV18, the J call TRBJ2-7; 11 bases agree with TRBD2. CDR1 KGHSH and CDR2 LQKENI come from the germline V gene. The CDR3 sequence is 17 residues long. Unmatched junction bases numbered 4, after V lost 0 bases and J lost 0 bases. This CDR3 is CASSPPGLAGGSYEQYF. DNA for the CDR3: TGTGCCAGCTCACCACCTGGACTAGCGGGCGGCTCCTACGAGCAGTACTTC.

The genes are TRBV7-9 and TRBJ2-7, with 7 bases matching TRBD1. The CDR3 extends over 13 amino acids. The V gene's germline CDR1 is SEHNR and CDR2 FQNEAQ (reference sequence). V shed 2 bases and J 3 bases; nucleotides not matched to a gene: 1. The CDR3 is CASSLNRGYEQYF. DNA of the CDR3: TGTGCCAGCAGCTTAAACAGGGGCTACGAGCAGTACTTC. Filled out from reference TRBV7-9 and TRBJ2-7, the complete variable domain reads DTGVSQNPRHKITKRGQNVTFRCDPISEHNRLYWYRQTLGQGPEFLTYFQNEAQLEKSRLLSDRFSAERPKGSFSTLEIQRTEQGDSAMYLCASSLNRGYEQYFGPGTRLTVT.